This T cell receptor beta chain was captured by sequencing in a study of blood T cell repertoires in COVID-19. About the study: Spain, Italy and the United States supplied samples that represented acute and convalescent COVID-19. The cDNA or gDNA used as material had been derived from T cells, B-cell-depleted T cells, or PBMCs.

CDR1 and CDR2 (germline): KGHSH, LQKENI. The CDR3 length is 15 residues. The germline V and J ends were trimmed by 5 bases and 7 bases, with 20 bases remaining between them. Study processing details: Estimated nucleated cell counts came from reference gene primer amplification. Repertoires were generated with immunoSEQ multiplex PCR, while TCRdb's copy carries only in-frame clones and drops some. D and trimming come from the DNA, and the V and J calls and clone size come from that table. Among roughly 150,000 clones listed, roughly three quarters were seen once. The source of this sequence is a man aged 50 or older with active or convalescent COVID-19. The V call is TRBV18, the J call TRBJ1-1; tentative D call: TRBD1 (5 bases). The sequenced material came from peripheral blood. CDR3 sequence (DNA): TGTGCCAGCTCATCCATCCCAGGGATGACGATTGAAGCTTTCTTT. Translating gives CASSSIPGMTIEAFF.